Shown below are 16 T cell receptor beta chains from a single sample sequenced in a study of blood T cell repertoires in COVID-19. Sequencing used immunoSEQ multiplex PCR; TCRdb keeps in-frame clones, though not all of them. The sample holds about 200,000 clones, 80% seen once. The sample taken for sequencing was peripheral blood. The receptors shown here come from a human donor in a cohort sampled during active COVID-19.

This sequence joins TRBV28 and TRBJ2-7; the D gene is possibly TRBD2 (7 bases). Trimming took off 6 bases at V and 0 bases at J, with 15 bases between the two ends. This CDR3 spans 15 amino acids. Germline CDR1 MDHEN, CDR2 SYDVKM. The DNA of the CDR3 is TGTGCCAGCAGCCTGGGGGGGCGGAGCTCCTACGAGCAGTACTTC. Translation: CASSLGGRSSYEQYF.

The table lists this clone with a count of one. The chain has TRBV5-4 and TRBJ1-2; 10 bases are shared with TRBD1. The CDR3 sequence is 14 residues long. Trimming at V came to 4 bases and at J to 4 bases, leaving 4 bases not matched to a gene. CDR1 and CDR2 (germline): SGHNT, YYREEE (reference sequence). This CDR3 is CASSGGQGSYGYTF. In nucleotides, the CDR3 is TGTGCCAGCAGCGGGGGACAGGGGAGCTATGGCTACACCTTC.

The chain employs TRBV4-1 and TRBJ2-7, with D maybe TRBD1 (6 bases). The germline V gene encodes CDR1 MGHRA and CDR2 YSYEKL. V was shortened by 1 base and J by 4 bases, with 11 bases between the two germline ends. The CDR3 totals 14 residues. This CDR3 reads CASSQAGARYEQYF. CDR3 sequence (DNA): TGCGCCAGCAGCCAAGCAGGGGCGCGTTACGAGCAGTACTTC.

The chain combines TRBV5-8 with TRBJ1-1; no clear D. V dropped 0 bases and J dropped 1 base, with 7 bases sitting between them. The germline V gene has CDR1 SGHTS and CDR2 YDEGEE. The CDR3 spans 14 residues. The CDR3 sequence is CASSLGRKNTEAFF. For the CDR3, the DNA is TGTGCCAGCAGCTTGGGGCGGAAGAACACTGAAGCTTTCTTT.

This sequence joins TRBV11-2 and TRBJ1-1; D is undetermined. Germline V CDR1 and CDR2: SGHAT, FQNNGV. The CDR3 sequence is 14 residues long. Trimming took off 0 bases at V and 7 bases at J, with 12 bases between the two ends. CDR3 loop: CASSLDTRRYEAFF. The CDR3 DNA reads TGTGCCAGCAGCTTAGATACTAGGAGATATGAAGCTTTCTTT. Full variable domain (missing parts from reference TRBV11-2 and TRBJ1-1): EAGVAQSPRYKIIEKRQSVAFWCNPISGHATLYWYQQILGQGPKLLIQFQNNGVVDDSQLPKDRFSAERLKGVDSTLKIQPAKLEDSAVYLCASSLDTRRYEAFFGQGTRLTVV.

This chain connects TRBV12-1 to TRBJ1-1; no check of the table's D call, TRBD1, against the DNA was made. TRBV12-1 has pseudogene status. The CDR3 is 14 amino acids. This chain's CDR3 is CASSLGQGDTEAFF. The CDR3 DNA reads as TGTGCCAGCAGTTTAGGGCAGGGTGACACTGAAGCTTTCTTT.

The J gene is TRBJ2-3, the V gene TRBV4-1; 10 nucleotides align to TRBD2. The germline gives CDR1 MGHRA, CDR2 YSYEKL. The ends lost 4 bases at V and 4 bases at J; junction bases unmatched: 11. CDR3 length: 17 amino acids. The CDR3 coding sequence is TGCGCCAGCAGCCTCCGGAGCGGGAGGGGGGTTGCAGATACGCAGTATTTT. This codes for CASSLRSGRGVADTQYF.

The chain couples TRBV6-5 to TRBJ2-1; a weak D match, TRBD1 (5 bases). Between the trimmed V and J ends, which lost 6 bases and 5 bases, there was a span of 8 bases. CDR1 is MNHEY and CDR2 is SVGAGI in the germline V gene. The CDR3 consists of 12 residues. In DNA, the CDR3 is TGTGCCAGCAGCCCGACAGACAATGAGCAGTTCTTC. The encoded protein is CASSPTDNEQFF.

The J gene is TRBJ2-1, the V gene TRBV27; 11 bases are shared with TRBD2. V was pared by 4 bases and J by 5 bases, with 4 bases of the junction left unmatched. Germline CDR1 and CDR2: MNHEY and SMNVEV (reference sequence). This CDR3 has 15 residues. CDR3 loop: CASSSGLAGNNEQFF. For the CDR3, the DNA is TGTGCCAGCAGTTCCGGACTAGCGGGTAACAATGAGCAGTTCTTC.

The chain combines TRBV7-7 with TRBJ2-7, with 9 nucleotides matching TRBD1. Per the germline V gene, CDR1 is SSHAT and CDR2 is FNYEAQ (reference sequence). V lost 5 bases to trimming and J lost 2 bases; unmatched junction nucleotides: 7. The CDR3 is made up of 15 amino acids. The CDR3 coding sequence is TGTGCCAGCAGCCAGGGACAGGGAGGGACCTACGAGCAGTACTTC. As protein: CASSQGQGGTYEQYF. Full variable domain (remainder filled in from reference TRBV7-7 and TRBJ2-7): GAGVSQSPRYKVTKRGQDVTLRCDPISSHATLYWYQQALGQGPEFLTYFNYEAQPDKSGLPSDRFSAERPEGSISTLTIQRTEQRDSAMYRCASSQGQGGTYEQYFGPGTRLTVT.

This CDR3 is CASSIDRGIYNEQFF. In nucleotides, the CDR3 is TGTGCCAGCAGCATAGACAGGGGGATCTACAATGAGCAGTTCTTC. The gene calls are TRBV5-4 and TRBJ2-1; TRBD1 agrees at 9 bases. Germline trimming cut 4 bases from V and 3 bases from J; bases unmatched to any gene: 5. The CDR3 extends over 15 amino acids. Germline values: CDR1 SGHNT, CDR2 YYREEE (reference sequence).

This clone was counted between two and nine times. The V call is TRBV5-4, the J call TRBJ2-7; 10 bases are a match to TRBD1. CDR1 SGHNT and CDR2 YYREEE come from the germline V gene (reference sequence). This CDR3 has 15 amino acids. Trimming at V came to 6 bases and at J to 6 bases, leaving 12 bases not matched to a gene. The CDR3 protein is CASTSPDRGPGEQYF. As DNA, the CDR3 is TGTGCCAGCACCAGCCCAGACAGGGGGCCGGGCGAGCAGTACTTC.

The chain joins TRBV3-1 (or the pseudogene TRBV3-2) to TRBJ1-2; no reliable D call. V lost 1 base and J lost 6, with 15 bases in between. The germline V gene has CDR1 LGHDT and CDR2 YNNKEL (reference sequence). CDR3 length: 15 amino acids. The CDR3 sequence is CASSQGTQPRNGYTF. The CDR3 DNA reads TGTGCCAGCAGCCAAGGCACACAGCCACGGAATGGCTACACCTTC.

The chain has TRBV15 and TRBJ2-7, with 7 positions matching TRBD2. V shed 5 bases and J 5 bases; nucleotides not matched to a gene: 6. The CDR3 is made up of 13 amino acids. Germline CDR1 is LNHNV and CDR2 is YYDKDF (reference sequence). In nucleotides, the CDR3 is TGTGCCACCAGCCGTCGGGGGGACCACGAGCAGTACTTC. Amino acid sequence: CATSRRGDHEQYF.

This chain links TRBV28 with TRBJ2-7, with D perhaps matching TRBD2 (7 bases). The ends were cut back, 2 bases at V and 3 bases at J, with 17 bases in the middle. CDR3 length: 16 amino acids. In germline, CDR1 is MDHEN, CDR2 SYDVKM. The CDR3 nucleotides read TGTGCCAGCAGTTTAAGAGGGGGGAGGGGCATCTACGAGCAGTACTTC. Its translation is CASSLRGGRGIYEQYF.

This clone has just one count. CDR3 in amino acids: CATWGSTSSYEQYF. As DNA, the CDR3 is TGTGCCACCTGGGGCAGTACGAGTTCCTACGAGCAGTACTTC. This chain joins TRBV28 and TRBJ2-7; possibly TRBD1 for D (5 bases). The CDR3 covers 14 residues. Germline values: CDR1 MDHEN, CDR2 SYDVKM. V was pared by 10 bases and J by 1 base, with 17 bases between.